These 9 T cell receptor beta chains were sequenced from one sample in a study of blood T cell repertoires in COVID-19. Profiled with immunoSEQ multiplex PCR; TCRdb holds only in-frame clones, not every one. Of roughly 240,000 clones detected, roughly 85% appear once; the ten largest clones hold 3.6%. Sequencing was done on a sample of PBMCs or T cells enriched from blood (not recorded which). The receptors were sampled from a woman aged 40 to 50 who had been exposed to COVID-19.

This chain links TRBV29-1 with TRBJ2-3, with D uncertain. V was clipped by 3 bases and J by 0 bases, with 4 bases between them. This CDR3 comprises 12 residues. CDR1 is SQVTM and CDR2 is ANQGSEA in the germline V gene. CDR3 sequence reads: CSVEASTDTQYF. The CDR3 nucleotides read TGCAGCGTTGAGGCCAGCACAGATACGCAGTATTTT.

DNA for the CDR3: TGTGCCAGCACCCCGCTGGGGGGTCCTTTCAGGGAGACCCAGTACTTC. Translation: CASTPLGGPFRETQYF. This sequence joins TRBV21-1 and TRBJ2-5; the table gives TRBD2 as D, unverified against the DNA. TRBV21-1 constitutes a pseudogene. CDR3 length equals 16 residues.

The V and J genes are TRBV4-1 and TRBJ1-2; D is unclear. This CDR3 has 15 residues. The germline V and J ends were trimmed by 1 base and 3 bases, with 12 bases remaining between them. Looked up from germline, CDR1 is MGHRA and CDR2 is YSYEKL. This CDR3 reads CASSQGAFPDYGYTF. The DNA of the CDR3 is TGCGCCAGCAGCCAAGGGGCTTTCCCGGACTATGGCTACACCTTC.

The chain couples TRBV6-1 to TRBJ2-1, with 7 bases matching TRBD1. The CDR3 has 15 amino acids. CDR1 and CDR2 from the germline V gene are MNHNS and SASEGT. Trimming took 3 bases from V and 8 from J; bases not matched to a gene: 10. The CDR3 bases are TGTGCCAGCAGTGAGTACAGGGGTAGAGTGGATGAGCAGTTCTTC. It yields the protein CASSEYRGRVDEQFF.

This chain uses TRBV10-2 with TRBJ2-7, with D maybe TRBD1 (5 bases). CDR1 is WSHSY and CDR2 is SAAADI in the germline V gene. Trimming removed 5 bases from V and 0 bases from J, with 17 bases in between. The CDR3 is 16 amino acids. The CDR3 sequence is CASSFKPTDLSYEQYF. In DNA, the CDR3 is TGCGCCAGCAGTTTTAAACCGACAGATCTCTCCTACGAGCAGTACTTC.

CDR3 DNA: TGTGCCAGCAGCCCCGAAAAGCGGGTACAAGAGACCCAGTACTTC. Protein product: CASSPEKRVQETQYF. The chain couples TRBV7-2 to TRBJ2-5; maybe TRBD2 (6 bases). CDR1 SGHTA and CDR2 FQGNSA come from the germline V gene. The CDR3 is made up of 15 amino acids. V was cut by 5 bases and J by 2 bases, with 15 bases left in between.

The chain carries TRBV27 and TRBJ2-3, with 9 positions matching TRBD1. This CDR3 has 14 residues. V lost 5 bases, J lost 3 bases, and 3 bases stayed unmatched. Germline V gives CDR1 MNHEY, CDR2 SMNVEV (reference sequence). The CDR3 nucleotides are TGTGCCAGCAGTAAACAGGGGGCAACAGATACGCAGTATTTT. Translating gives CASSKQGATDTQYF.

The chain links TRBV12-3 or TRBV12-4 to TRBJ2-7; possible D gene TRBD2, 7 bases. V was cut by 6 bases and J by 4 bases, with 13 bases left in between. This CDR3 spans 13 amino acids. The CDR3 region has the DNA TGTGCCAGCAGACCGCGGGGGCTTTACGAGCAGTACTTC. Translating gives CASRPRGLYEQYF.

This clone showed up just once. J is TRBJ2-5 and V is TRBV3-1 (or the pseudogene TRBV3-2); 11 bases line up with TRBD2. Germline CDR1 reads LGHDT; CDR2 reads YNNKEL (reference sequence). The CDR3 has 14 residues. J lost 5 bases, V lost 5 bases, and 4 bases had no gene match. The CDR3 here is CASSISGGAETQYF. The CDR3 DNA reads as TGTGCCAGCAGCATTAGCGGGGGGGCGGAGACCCAGTACTTC.